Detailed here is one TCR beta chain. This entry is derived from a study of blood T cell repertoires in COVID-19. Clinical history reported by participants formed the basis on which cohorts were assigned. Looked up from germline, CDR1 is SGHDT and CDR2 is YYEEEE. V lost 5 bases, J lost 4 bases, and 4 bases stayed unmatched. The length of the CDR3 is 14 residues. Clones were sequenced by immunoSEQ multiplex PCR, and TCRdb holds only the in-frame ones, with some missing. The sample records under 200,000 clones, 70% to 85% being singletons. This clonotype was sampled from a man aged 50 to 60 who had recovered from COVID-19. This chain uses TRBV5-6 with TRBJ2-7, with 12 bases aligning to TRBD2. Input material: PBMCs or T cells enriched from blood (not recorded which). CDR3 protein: CASRGLAGPYEQYF. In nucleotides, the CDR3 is TGTGCCAGCAGAGGACTAGCGGGGCCATACGAGCAGTACTTC.